This T cell receptor (beta chain) is drawn from a study of blood T cell repertoires in COVID-19. Study at large: Acute and convalescent COVID-19 specimens originated in the United States, Italy and Spain. From T cells, B-cell-depleted T cells, or PBMCs came the material, which was cDNA or gDNA.

The authors' processing: For nucleated cells, counts were estimated from reference gene primer amplification. Libraries were prepared by immunoSEQ multiplex PCR; TCRdb keeps only in-frame clonotypes and omits some of them. V, J and clone size derive from that table, while D and trimming were established from the DNA sequence. This sample yields approximately 200,000 clones, of which about 81% are seen a single time; 10% to 15% belongs to the top ten. Trimming left V 0 bases short and J 6 bases short, with 15 bases between. This CDR3 is 15 amino acids long. Germline-derived CDR1 and CDR2 are SGHNT and YYREEE (reference sequence). Patients of the Seattle cohort, enrolled during active infection, were followed longitudinally.

The V and J genes are TRBV5-4 and TRBJ1-1; D is possibly TRBD1 (6 bases). The clonotype was recovered from a woman older than 75 with COVID-19, enrolled during active disease. Sequencing used peripheral blood. The CDR3 spells CASSLGWTALSEAFF. CDR3 nucleotide sequence: TGTGCCAGCAGCTTGGGGTGGACAGCGCTCTCTGAAGCTTTCTTT.